This entry concerns a single TCR beta chain. Antigen unknown. Before sequencing, viral peptide pools were used by the ViraFEST assay to expand antigen-specific CD4+ T cells. It was after 10 days of culture that CD4+ T cells were isolated. Vaccinated participants had no history of SARS-CoV-2 infection and tested negative for nucleocapsid antibodies. It was with about 10 IU/ml IL-2 and 9.5 to 10 ug/ml peptides that under 2.5 million PBMC per well were cultured. On days 3 and 7, fresh IL-2 medium replaced half the medium. Clones were sequenced by immunoSEQ multiplex PCR, and TCRdb holds only the in-frame ones, with some missing. This table holds 35,000 to 40,000 clones, about three fifths found once. These data are taken from a study of vaccination effects on CD4 cells after COVID-19. Study in general: Each person got two doses of an mRNA SARS-CoV-2 vaccine, BNT162b2 or mRNA-1273.

Germline CDR1 is MNHEY and CDR2 is SVGAGI. This CDR3 is 15 amino acids long. The V segment lost 8 bases and the J segment 2 bases; nucleotides outside the gene matches: 10. Points from the study as a whole: Early post-infection timepoints were missing from the study, which also had few convalescent patients.

Source: CD4+ T cells from PBMCs cultured with HCoV-OC43 spike peptides, taken before COVID-19 vaccination. Regarding subset: HCoV-OC43 spike overlapping peptide pool stimulation. The chain has TRBV6-5 and TRBJ2-7, with 9 bases identical to TRBD1. The source of this sequence is a human donor who received a COVID-19 vaccine. CDR3 nucleotides: TGTGCCAGCGGTCCCGGGACAGGGTCCACCTACGAGCAGTACTTC. This sequence encodes CASGPGTGSTYEQYF.